This T cell receptor (beta chain) was identified during a study of T cells after yellow fever vaccination. Study-wide points: Most clones from primary vaccination were detected again post-booster (approximately 96% CD4, approximately 90% CD8).

On this clonotype itself: Its cognate antigen is unknown.

TCRdb reprocessed the 5' RACE reads with MiXCR, giving one entry per CDR3 protein. The sample has roughly 330,000 distinct CDR3 sequences, 3% to 4.5% seen once. The TCR comes from a man younger than 30 who received the YFV17D yellow fever vaccine. Sequencing used PBMCs, obtained 5 days after the yellow fever booster vaccination.

The DNA for the CDR3 is TGCGCCAGCAGCCAAGGAAACATAGCCGGGACCCAGTACTTC. Encoded protein: CASSQGNIAGTQYF. The chain joins TRBV4-3 to TRBJ2-5; no reliable D call. V was cut by 1 base and J by 7 bases, with 13 bases left in between. Germline V gene sequence: CDR1 LGHNA, CDR2 YSLEER. The CDR3 has 14 residues.